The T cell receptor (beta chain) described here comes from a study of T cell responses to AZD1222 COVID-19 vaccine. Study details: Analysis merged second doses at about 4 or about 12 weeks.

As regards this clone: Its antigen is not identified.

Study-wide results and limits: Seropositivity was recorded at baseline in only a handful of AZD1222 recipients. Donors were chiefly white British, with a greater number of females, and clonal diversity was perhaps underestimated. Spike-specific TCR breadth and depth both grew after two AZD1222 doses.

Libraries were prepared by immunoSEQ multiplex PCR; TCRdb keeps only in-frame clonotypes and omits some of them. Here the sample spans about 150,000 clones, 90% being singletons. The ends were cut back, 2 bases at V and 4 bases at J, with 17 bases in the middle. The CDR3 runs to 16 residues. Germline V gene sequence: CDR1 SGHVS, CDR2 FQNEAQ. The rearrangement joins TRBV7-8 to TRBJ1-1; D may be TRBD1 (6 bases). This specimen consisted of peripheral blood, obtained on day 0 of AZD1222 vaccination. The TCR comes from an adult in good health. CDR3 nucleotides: TGTGCCAGCAGCTTATATTCAGGGGTCTTCGTCACTGAAGCTTTCTTT. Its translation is CASSLYSGVFVTEAFF.